This record concerns one T cell receptor beta chain sequence. This entry belongs to a study of T cell changes during pregnancy in multiple sclerosis. The V segment lost 4 bases and the J segment 1 base; nucleotides outside the gene matches: 7. There are 15 residues in the CDR3. Germline loops: CDR1 SGHDT, CDR2 YYEEEE. Clones were sequenced by immunoSEQ multiplex PCR, and TCRdb holds only the in-frame ones, with some missing. The data contain some 38,000 clones, approximately 90% of them singletons. Specimen: CD8+ T cells from peripheral blood mononuclear cells, collected in the third trimester of pregnancy. The chain links TRBV5-6 to TRBJ1-2; 7 positions agree with TRBD1. The sequence derives from a female donor with multiple sclerosis, enrolled in a pregnancy study. The CDR3 nucleotides read TGTGCCAGCAGCGTGGGACAGCGTATTAACTATGGCTACACCTTC. This sequence encodes CASSVGQRINYGYTF. Using reference TRBV5-6 and TRBJ1-2 for the parts outside the CDR3, the full variable domain is DAGVTQSPTHLIKTRGQQVTLRCSPKSGHDTVSWYQQALGQGPQFIFQYYEEEERQRGNFPDRFSGHQFPNYSSELNVNALLLGDSALYLCASSVGQRINYGYTFGSGTRLTVV.